Included here is one TCR beta chain sequence, with context. Its antigen remains unidentified. Per-nucleotide qualities are absent, and no much larger clonotype sits a single base away. This sample is part of a study of cytomegalovirus exposure and HLA in healthy donors (dated by TCRdb to 2017 to 2019). At the level of the whole study: In an earlier analysis of 587 of the donors, around 300 Gb of sequence data and 117 million unique TCR beta sequences from roughly 180 million T cells were reported. Four to six DR-DQ haplotypes were handled as single units for association and clustering, since linkage in the cohort was strong. In a later genetic analysis, genome-wide SNP genotypes for about three fifths of the 666 donors were used, and that subset was treated as a discovery cohort. Among roughly 370 genotyped donors of the cohort, an average of 235,054 unique TCR beta nucleotide sequences were sequenced per donor, 15% to 20% of them non-productive. Approximately 310 gigabases of sequencing data and approximately 84 million unique TCR sequences were included in an early release covering under 650 HLA-typed donors. Every repertoire in the discovery cohort had been generated on one and the same sequencing platform. The study was designed to test whether signatures of past pathogen exposure could be identified by cataloging public T cell receptors. To predict cytomegalovirus infection status, the study combined high-throughput TCR immunosequencing, statistical association of individual TCRs with disease status, and machine learning. In a later analysis, previously published TCR beta repertoires from 550 to 700 donors were re-analyzed and high-resolution HLA genotyping was added so that TCR occurrence patterns could be studied. In the later analysis, no new phenotypic data were used to find candidate immune exposures; instead, reliance was placed on TCR beta sequences and their occurrence across donors. Donor age, sex, ethnicity and CMV serostatus were compiled alongside the repertoire data. Of the roughly 420 genotyped donors, 70% to 90% were placed in the genetic ancestry cluster associated with self-reported Caucasian donors. Both class I and class II loci were covered by HLA typing, at four-digit resolution. The T cell repertoires of 670 or so subjects were profiled by immunosequencing and related to cytomegalovirus serostatus. To decide whether each TCR beta V gene segment behaved as functional or pseudogenic, an earlier analysis of approximately 590 of the donors relied on high-throughput TCR beta sequencing. The number of typed donors differed by locus: roughly 620-630 for A, B, C, DRB1 and DQB1; 522 for DQA1; approximately 600 for DPA1; and around 450 for DPB1. In addition to the first cohort of hundreds of subjects, a separate validation cohort of 100 to 150 different subjects was used.

The library was generated by the immunoSEQ multiplex PCR assay. For the multiplex PCR, a mixture combining 60 forward primers for TCR Vbeta segments and 13 reverse primers for TCR Jbeta segments was used. Amplification of the CDR3 region of rearranged TCR beta genes was performed with a multiplex PCR assay on genomic DNA. On the Illumina HiSeq System, the amplified TCR beta libraries were sequenced as 87-base-pair reads. On the authors' methods: In a later analysis, tens of millions of unique TCR beta chains were counted across the 666 repertoires, and roughly 11 million of these chains were shared by at least two donors. A nearest-neighbor algorithm error-corrected the raw reads and collapsed the reads into unique sequences, merging closely related sequences to remove PCR and sequencing errors. Alignment of CDR3 sequences to IMGT reference sequences was used to assign V, D and J gene segments. Each retained sequence needed at least a six-nucleotide match to both a V gene segment and a J gene segment. A rearrangement was called productive if the CDR3 had no stop codons and remained in frame with V and J, and every other rearrangement was called non-productive. CDR3 was defined by IMGT convention, running from the second conserved V-encoded cysteine to the conserved J-encoded phenylalanine. The earlier analysis of 500 to 600 of the donors excluded sequences that lacked an unambiguous match to a single V gene segment. In an earlier analysis of about 590 of the donors, a V segment was called functional when productive rearrangements were above 56.7%, and segregating when the standard deviation between donors exceeded 5%. A statistical classification framework was built to diagnose cytomegalovirus status from the catalog of TCR beta chain sequences. V and J gene assignment, in a later analysis, came from comparing TCR nucleotide sequences with IMGT/GENE-DB human TR gene sequences. A later analysis assigned CDR3 sequences and most-parsimonious VDJ recombination scenarios with the TCRdist pipeline. In a later analysis, each TCR beta chain was defined by its CDR3 amino acid sequence together with its V-gene family, and reads lacking a unique V-gene family were excluded. A later analysis removed 500 to 600 highly shared, low-generation-probability nucleotide sequences to deal with suspected cross-contamination and a sequencing artifact. In a later analysis, a clonal expansion index for each public chain was calculated from normalized within-repertoire ranks of inferred template counts. In a later analysis, generation probabilities were computed using a VDJ recombination model fitted to out-of-frame rearrangements, and the results were checked against IGoR. Hypergeometric tests were used in a later analysis to score TCR-TCR, TCR-HLA and TCR-CMV co-occurrence, with a repertoire-size bias correction applied to the TCR pairs. To estimate false discovery rates, a later analysis permuted the HLA or CMV assignments 20 times. In a later analysis, co-occurring TCRs were grouped with DBSCAN, and TCRdist sequence similarity was added when clustering was performed within HLA-allele-positive subsets. Repertoires with fewer than 30,000 or more than 120,000 public chains, plus five repertoires with anomalous nucleotide sharing, were excluded from co-occurrence clustering. TCRdb mirrors the immuneACCESS table, restricted to in-frame sequences. Some clones are absent from its copies; in checked studies, under half trace to an unresolved V gene, and the reason for the others is unknown. The DNA was the basis for D and trimming; V, J and clone size are from that table. This sample gives approximately 120,000 clones in total; around 78% of them show up just once. The ten biggest clones cover about 6% of the sample.

What the authors observed across the whole study: In vitro tests confirmed that a few of the cytomegalovirus-associated TCR beta chains recognize cytomegalovirus antigens. A further reported finding was that TCR beta sequences accurately predicted the HLA-A and HLA-B alleles for most subjects in the first cohort. The sequencing pipeline was judged likely to have produced a cluster of highly shared sequence variants as a technical artifact. Because HLA typing was unavailable for some donors at each locus, only the typed subset was used in association tests. The authors suggested that the approach could potentially be extended to other disease states and immunological phenotypes. Linkage disequilibrium might explain the correlated functional status among segregating V segments, but an unknown experimental factor could not be excluded. A total of 150 to 200 TCR beta chains were listed by the study as associated with cytomegalovirus. In an earlier analysis of about 600 of the donors, most TCR beta V segments appeared in productive rearrangements about 87% or about 30% of the time, broadly matching IMGT annotations. According to a later analysis, most CMV-associated TCR beta chains appeared to be HLA-restricted, and the HLA associations seemed to be driven largely by CMV exposure. In a later analysis, HLA-associated TCR beta chains were found to be more clonally expanded and to have lower generation probabilities than equally common non-associated chains. Immune exposure information for the cohort was limited to CMV serostatus. Roughly uniform sequencing depth across donors was assumed in presence/absence analyses, although this assumption may not hold. Most TCR sequences were seen in very few donors, while some public TCRs were found in many individuals. Several of the top co-occurrence clusters appeared to be linked to parvovirus B19, influenza, CMV and Epstein-Barr virus, according to a later analysis. The 87-base-pair reads could not distinguish some IMGT-functional V segments, including TRBV6-2 and TRBV6-3, so those segments were excluded. The cohort was sequenced for TCR beta chains only, and without alpha or paired-chain data the features that could be detected were limited. The classifier was reported to diagnose cytomegalovirus status with high specificity and sensitivity in both the original and validation cohorts. In a later analysis, TCR association rates were found to vary across HLA loci, with the most associated TCRs seen for DRB1 alleles and the fewest for HLA-C alleles. Because counts were too low, about 18 rarely observed V segments, including chromosome 9 orphons, were excluded from the earlier analysis of several hundred of the donors. In a later genetic analysis, fewer N-insertions in productive TCRs were reported among donors in an Asian-associated ancestry cluster than the roughly 710-donor mean. An association between a missense DCLRE1C variant and V-gene and J-gene trimming of TCR beta chains was found in a later genetic analysis and replicated in an independent cohort. When HLA alleles, especially DR and DQ, strongly co-occurred, attributing TCR associations to individual alleles was difficult. In a later analysis, about 16,000 TCR beta sequences were associated with specific HLA alleles at a false discovery rate of 0.05.

The cohort consisted of 666 healthy bone marrow donors. Cohort members were all nominally healthy when sampled, although unrecorded immune exposures were likely present. The donor was CMV seronegative and belonged to the group of several hundred seronegative cohort members. Every donor gave a peripheral blood sample, and the peripheral blood mononuclear cells from that sample were used for TCR beta sequencing. Genomic DNA extraction from the blood cell samples was performed with the Qiagen DNeasy Blood Extraction Kit. Inclusive of the bounding cysteine and phenylalanine, the CDR3 is 22 residues long. Only the CDR3 region is kept as DNA, spanning 66 bases read in frame from base 1. CDR1 and CDR2, looked up from the germline V gene, are LGHNA and YNFKEQ. The junction shows trimming of 1 base on V and 0 bases on J, and the gene matches do not reach 15 bases of it.

The V and J segments used are TRBV4-2 and TRBJ2-1, with TRBD2 identical over 13 junction bases. The clonotype was recovered from a woman in her thirties or forties in good health and CMV-seronegative. Sequencing used PBMCs. The CDR3 is CASSQAVPGLAGLPSSYNEQFF. The DNA sequence reads TGTGCCAGCAGCCAAGCGGTACCGGGACTAGCGGGACTCCCAAGCTCCTACAATGAGCAGTTCTTC.